Following are 13 T cell receptor beta chains from one sample sequenced in a study of OX40 agonist ivuxolimab in advanced cancers. The assay was immunoSEQ multiplex PCR, and TCRdb's table has in-frame clones only and misses some. The sample consists of 35,000 to 55,000 clones, about 93% of them appearing once. Specimen: CD4+ or CD8+ T cells sorted from blood, collected in a trial of the OX40 agonist ivuxolimab. These receptors all come from an adult with an advanced solid tumor such as melanoma, head and neck, liver or kidney cancer.

The rearrangement links TRBV6-1 to TRBJ2-2; tentative D call: TRBD2 (7 bases). Germline V CDR1 and CDR2: MNHNS, SASEGT. CDR3 length equals 14 residues. Trimming removed 7 bases at V and 7 bases at J, with 16 bases between. CDR3 in amino acids: CASTKGGEGGELFF. CDR3 in DNA: TGTGCCAGCACCAAAGGGGGGGAAGGCGGGGAGCTGTTTTTT.

J is TRBJ2-1 and V is TRBV30; 9 bases fit TRBD1. J lost 5 bases, V lost 0 bases, and 14 bases had no gene match. CDR1 is GTSNPN and CDR2 is SVGIG in the germline V gene (reference sequence). This CDR3 is 18 amino acids long. CDR3 residues: CAWSVFSWTGAKNNEQFF. The CDR3 nucleotides are TGTGCCTGGAGTGTATTTTCCTGGACAGGGGCAAAAAACAATGAGCAGTTCTTC.

This sequence joins TRBV6-5 and TRBJ2-7; D may be TRBD1 (5 bases). This CDR3 has 13 residues. CDR1 is MNHEY, CDR2 SVGAGI, per germline. Between the trimmed V and J ends, which lost 3 bases and 1 base, there was a span of 7 bases. The CDR3 loop is CASSYQGSYEQYF. CDR3 coding DNA: TGTGCCAGCAGTTATCAGGGTTCCTACGAGCAGTACTTC.

A single count supports this clone. CDR3 coding DNA: TGTGCCAGCAGTTATAAGCGGGAGGACTACAATGAGCAGTTCTTC. Protein sequence: CASSYKREDYNEQFF. This rearrangement joins TRBV6-5 to TRBJ2-1, with 9 positions matching TRBD2. From germline, CDR1 is MNHEY and CDR2 SVGAGI. V was pared by 3 bases and J by 3 bases, with 3 bases of the junction left unmatched. The CDR3 consists of 15 residues.

The rearrangement uses TRBV7-9 and TRBJ2-7; TRBD2 might be the D (5 bases). The V gene lost 3 bases and the J gene lost 3 bases, with 9 bases spanning the gap. The CDR3 sequence is 13 residues long. Germline assignment: CDR1 SEHNR and CDR2 FQNEAQ (reference sequence). CDR3 DNA: TGTGCCAGCAGCTTTACCGGGATCTACGAGCAGTACTTC. Protein: CASSFTGIYEQYF.

The chain recombines TRBV9 with TRBJ1-1; 8 nucleotides align to TRBD1. The ends lost 2 bases at V and 4 bases at J; junction bases unmatched: 7. From germline, CDR1 is SGDLS and CDR2 YYNGEE. This CDR3 contains 15 residues. CDR3 amino acids: CASSVEPQGATEAFF. The CDR3 nucleotides are TGTGCCAGCAGCGTCGAACCTCAGGGGGCCACTGAAGCTTTCTTT.

The chain employs TRBV28 and TRBJ2-1; 9 bases line up with TRBD2. The CDR3 is 15 amino acids. The germline gives CDR1 MDHEN, CDR2 SYDVKM. The V and J ends lost 5 bases and 8 bases, in that order; junction bases with no gene match: 10. The CDR3 loop is CASSLYSGSLDEQFF. The CDR3 DNA reads TGTGCCAGCAGTCTGTATAGCGGGAGTTTGGATGAGCAGTTCTTC.

The J gene is TRBJ2-7, the V gene TRBV5-6; 7 bases align to TRBD1. This CDR3 comprises 14 residues. Germline CDR1 reads SGHDT; CDR2 reads YYEEEE. V lost 5 bases and J lost 1; bases outside the gene matches: 6. CDR3 sequence: CASRAGTASYEQYF. CDR3 nucleotide sequence: TGTGCCAGCAGGGCCGGGACAGCTTCCTACGAGCAGTACTTC.

This sequence joins TRBV10-2 and TRBJ2-3; TRBD2 matches at 9 bases. The J segment lost 3 bases and the V segment lost 3 bases, leaving 7 bases of the junction unmatched. Germline lookup yields CDR1 WSHSY and CDR2 SAAADI. This CDR3 is built from 16 residues. The CDR3, as DNA: TGCGCCAGCAGTGAAGGTAGCGGGAGTCGTACAGATACGCAGTATTTT. Translated, it gives CASSEGSGSRTDTQYF.

This clone was recorded once. Other DNA sequences in this sample translate to the same CDR3. The CDR3 DNA follows: TGTGCCAGTAGTTTCGGACAGACCTACGAGCAGTACTTC. This encodes CASSFGQTYEQYF. The genes are TRBV19 and TRBJ2-7; a possible D gene is TRBD1 (6 bases). The CDR3 is made up of 13 amino acids. Between the trimmed V and J ends, which lost 5 bases and 2 bases, there was a span of 10 bases. Germline-derived CDR1 and CDR2 are LNHDA and SQIVND (reference sequence).

The CDR3 DNA reads as TGTGCCAGTAGTATTCGGGGAGAAACCCCCTACGAGCAGTACTTC. This translates into CASSIRGETPYEQYF. V and J are TRBV19 and TRBJ2-7, with D possibly matching TRBD2 (5 bases). V was clipped by 3 bases and J by 2 bases, with 14 bases between them. CDR3 size: 15 residues. The germline V gene has CDR1 LNHDA and CDR2 SQIVND (reference sequence).

The chain carries TRBV18 and TRBJ2-1; 10 bases line up with TRBD2. The CDR3 spans 16 residues. Germline V CDR1 and CDR2: KGHSH, LQKENI. After removal of 4 bases from V and 2 bases from J, the junction contained 5 bases not matched to a gene. The CDR3 loop is CASSLRTSGAYNEQFF. The CDR3 DNA follows: TGTGCCAGCTCACTACGGACTAGCGGAGCCTACAATGAGCAGTTCTTC.

A few counts support this clone. The J gene is TRBJ1-1, the V gene TRBV4-3; D not certain. Trimming took 0 bases from V and 2 from J, leaving 10 bases between them. The CDR3 is made up of 15 amino acids. Germline loops: CDR1 LGHNA, CDR2 YSLEER. The CDR3 loop is CASSQDRTGNTEAFF. CDR3 in DNA: TGCGCCAGCAGCCAAGATCGGACGGGAAACACTGAAGCTTTCTTT.